Sequencing of this TCR beta chain was carried out in a study of cytomegalovirus exposure and HLA in healthy donors. Study-level points and caveats: On later analysis, the bulk of CMV-associated TCR beta chains appeared to be HLA-restricted. Reportedly, a later analysis found an Asian-associated ancestry cluster had fewer N-insertions than the approximately 670-donor mean.

In the case of this clone: As yet, its antigen is unknown.

The V end lost 0 bases, the J end lost 4 bases, and 18 bases lay between the germline ends. Germline values: CDR1 LGHNA, CDR2 YSLEER. The CDR3 contains 18 residues. The PCR contained 60 Vbeta and 13 Jbeta primers. Profiled with immunoSEQ multiplex PCR; TCRdb holds only in-frame clones, not every one. The data show 150,000 to 200,000 clones, approximately 88% seen once. Sequencing used PBMCs. The sequence was collected from a boy aged 5-17 years in good health and CMV-seronegative. V is TRBV4-3 and J is TRBJ2-2; TRBD1 is a possible D gene (7 bases). CDR3 protein: CASSQDVAGRGLTGELFF. CDR3 DNA sequence: TGCGCCAGCAGCCAAGATGTCGCGGGAAGGGGGCTCACCGGGGAGCTGTTTTTT.